This T cell receptor beta chain stems from a study of cytotoxic CD8 clonotypes in ibrutinib-treated CLL. The study's findings and limits: At baseline, clonality was higher than in age-matched healthy donors and correlated with CD8+ counts.

Per germline, CDR1 MDHEN and CDR2 SYDVKM. The CDR3 totals 14 residues. The germline V and J ends were trimmed by 3 bases and 4 bases, with 10 bases remaining between them. About this clone itself: Its antigen is not identified.

Clones were read by immunoSEQ multiplex PCR, and TCRdb kept only the in-frame ones, dropping some. There are around 26,000 clones in the sample; approximately 85% occur only once, and about 7.8% lies in the top ten. V usage is TRBV28 and J usage is TRBJ1-5; D not resolved. The receptor was derived from a human donor with chronic lymphocytic leukemia. Source: PBMCs, taken after 24 months of ibrutinib treatment. The CDR3: CASSLAAENQPQHF. The CDR3 DNA follows: TGTGCCAGCAGTTTGGCGGCAGAGAATCAGCCCCAGCATTTT.